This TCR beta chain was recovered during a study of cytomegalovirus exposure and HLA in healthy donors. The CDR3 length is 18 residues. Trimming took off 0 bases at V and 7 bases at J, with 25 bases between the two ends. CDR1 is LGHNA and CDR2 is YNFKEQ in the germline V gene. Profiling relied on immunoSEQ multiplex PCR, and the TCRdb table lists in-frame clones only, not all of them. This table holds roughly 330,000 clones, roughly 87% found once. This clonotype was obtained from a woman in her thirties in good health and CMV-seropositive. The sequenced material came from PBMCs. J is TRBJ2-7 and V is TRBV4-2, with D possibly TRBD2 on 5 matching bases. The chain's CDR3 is CASSQEGSGLGTTREQYF. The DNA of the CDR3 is TGTGCCAGCAGCCAAGAAGGATCGGGTTTGGGAACTACTAGAGAGCAGTACTTC.